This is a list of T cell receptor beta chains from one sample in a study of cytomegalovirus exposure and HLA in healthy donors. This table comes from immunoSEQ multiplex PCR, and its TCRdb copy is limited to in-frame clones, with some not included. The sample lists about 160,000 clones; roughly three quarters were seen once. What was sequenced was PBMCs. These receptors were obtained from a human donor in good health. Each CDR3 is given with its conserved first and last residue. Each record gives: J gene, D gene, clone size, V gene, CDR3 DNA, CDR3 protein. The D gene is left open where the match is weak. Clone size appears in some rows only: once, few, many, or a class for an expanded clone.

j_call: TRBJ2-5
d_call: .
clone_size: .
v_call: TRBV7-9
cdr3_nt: TGTTCCAGCAGCCAACACGTTGGGACCCAGTACTTC
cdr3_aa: CSSSQHVGTQYF

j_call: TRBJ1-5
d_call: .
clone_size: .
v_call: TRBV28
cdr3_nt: TGTGCCAGCAGTGGAACAGGGCATACCGGTCAGCCCCAGCATTTT
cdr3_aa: CASSGTGHTGQPQHF

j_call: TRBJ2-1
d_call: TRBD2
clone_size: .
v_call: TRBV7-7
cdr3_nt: TGTGCCAGCAGCATAGATTTTGGGGGAGGGAATGAGCAGTTCTTC
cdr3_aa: CASSIDFGGGNEQFF

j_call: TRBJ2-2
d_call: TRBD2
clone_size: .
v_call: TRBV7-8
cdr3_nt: TGTGCCAGCAGCCCCTTGGGCGGGAGCCCCGGGGAGCTGTTTTTT
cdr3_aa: CASSPLGGSPGELFF

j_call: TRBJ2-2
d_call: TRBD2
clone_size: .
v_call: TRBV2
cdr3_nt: TGTGCCAGCAGTGCGGCGGGAGGGCCCTCCGGGGAGCTGTTTTTT
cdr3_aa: CASSAAGGPSGELFF

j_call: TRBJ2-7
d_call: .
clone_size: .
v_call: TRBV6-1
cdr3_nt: TGTGCCAGCAGTGAAGGAGGTATAGTACAAAGCTACTACGAGCAGTACTTC
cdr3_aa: CASSEGGIVQSYYEQYF

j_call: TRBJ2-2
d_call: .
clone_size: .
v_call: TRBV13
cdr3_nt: TGTGCCAGCAGCTTACGGCTGAGGGAGCCCGGGGAGCTGTTTTTT
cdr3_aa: CASSLRLREPGELFF

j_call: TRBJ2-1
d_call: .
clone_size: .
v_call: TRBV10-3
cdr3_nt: TGTGCCATCACAGGGGACAATGAGCAGTTCTTC
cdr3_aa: CAITGDNEQFF

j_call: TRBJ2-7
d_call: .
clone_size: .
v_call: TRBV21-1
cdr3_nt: TGTGCCAGCAGCCCCGAGGTTGTCAGGGGAAACGAGCAGTACTTC
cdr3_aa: CASSPEVVRGNEQYF

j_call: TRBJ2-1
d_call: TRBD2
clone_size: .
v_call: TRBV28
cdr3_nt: TGTGCCAGCAGTTTGGGGGGGGGCTACAATGAGCAGTTCTTC
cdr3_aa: CASSLGGGYNEQFF

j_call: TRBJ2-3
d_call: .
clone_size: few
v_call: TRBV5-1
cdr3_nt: TGCGCCAGCAGCTTGGCCGGGGTTTCGGGTGGGACAGATACGCAGTATTTT
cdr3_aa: CASSLAGVSGGTDTQYF

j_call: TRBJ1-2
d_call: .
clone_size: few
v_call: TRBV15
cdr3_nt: TGTGCCACCAGCAGGGAAGCGGGGGGCAGCGGCTACACCTTC
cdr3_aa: CATSREAGGSGYTF

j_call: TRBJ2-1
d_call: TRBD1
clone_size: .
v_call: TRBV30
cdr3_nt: TGTGCCTGTATCCGGGACAGGGGGCCGGCAGGCAATGAGCAGTTCTTC
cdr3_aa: CACIRDRGPAGNEQFF

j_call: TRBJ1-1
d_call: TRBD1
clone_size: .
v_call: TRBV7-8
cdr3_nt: TGTGCCAGCAGCTTAAGCCGACGGGACAGCCCCCAAGCTTTCTTT
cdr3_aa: CASSLSRRDSPQAFF

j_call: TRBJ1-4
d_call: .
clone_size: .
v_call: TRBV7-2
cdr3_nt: TGTGCCAGCAGCACCTCAGGGGATGAAAAACTGTTTTTT
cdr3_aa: CASSTSGDEKLFF

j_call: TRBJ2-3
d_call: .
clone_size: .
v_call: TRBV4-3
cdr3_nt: TGCGCCAGCAGCCAAGCATCCGCGGTTGGGCGGGTGGGTCTCACAGATACGCAGTATTTT
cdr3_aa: CASSQASAVGRVGLTDTQYF

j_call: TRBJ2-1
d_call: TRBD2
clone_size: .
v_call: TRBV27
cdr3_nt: TGTGCCAGCAGTTTAGAGGGACTAGATTACAATGAGCAGTTCTTC
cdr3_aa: CASSLEGLDYNEQFF

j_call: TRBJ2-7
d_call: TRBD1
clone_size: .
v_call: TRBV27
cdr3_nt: TGTGCCAGCAGTTTAGTGGGACAGGGAGTAAGGGAGCAGTACTTC
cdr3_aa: CASSLVGQGVREQYF

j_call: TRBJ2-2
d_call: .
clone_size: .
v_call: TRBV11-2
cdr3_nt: TGTGCCAGCAGCTTGAGGCTAGCCGACACCGGGGAGCTGTTTTTT
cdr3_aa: CASSLRLADTGELFF

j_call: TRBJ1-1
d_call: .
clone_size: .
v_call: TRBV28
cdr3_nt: TGTGCCAGCAGTTTATCTGCGTCTTGGGGAGGGGACACTGAAGCTTTCTTT
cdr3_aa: CASSLSASWGGDTEAFF

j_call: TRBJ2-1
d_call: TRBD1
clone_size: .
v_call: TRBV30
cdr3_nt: TGTGCCTGGGTCCTCGGGACAGCCGACAATGAGCAGTTCTTC
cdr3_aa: CAWVLGTADNEQFF

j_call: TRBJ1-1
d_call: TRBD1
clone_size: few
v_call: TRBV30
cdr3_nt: TGTGCCTGGGCCCGGGACAGGAAAAGGGAGGCTTTCTTT
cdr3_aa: CAWARDRKREAFF

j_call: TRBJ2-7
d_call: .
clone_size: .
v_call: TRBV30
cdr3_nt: TGTGCCTGGAGTGTATACAGCTCCTACGAGCAGTACTTC
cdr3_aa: CAWSVYSSYEQYF

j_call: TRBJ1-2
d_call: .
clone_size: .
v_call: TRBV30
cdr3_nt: TGTGCCTGGCGCGGGGATAACTATGGCTACACCTTC
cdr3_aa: CAWRGDNYGYTF

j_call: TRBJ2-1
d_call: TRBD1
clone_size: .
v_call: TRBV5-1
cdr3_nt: TGCGCCAGCAGCTTGGCCGGGACAGGGGTGGGAAATGAGCAGTTCTTC
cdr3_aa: CASSLAGTGVGNEQFF

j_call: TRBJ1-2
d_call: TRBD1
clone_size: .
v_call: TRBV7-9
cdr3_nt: TGTGCCAGCAGCCTCGGGACAGGGACCCCGGAATGGAATGGCTACACCTTC
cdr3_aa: CASSLGTGTPEWNGYTF

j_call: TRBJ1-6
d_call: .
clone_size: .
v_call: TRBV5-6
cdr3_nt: TGTGCCAGCAGCGAGGGGGTATTTCGTCAATCGACACCCCTCCACTTT
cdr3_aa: CASSEGVFRQSTPLHF

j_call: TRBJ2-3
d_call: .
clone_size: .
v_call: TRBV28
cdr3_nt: TGTGCCAGCAGTTTAATCCTCGGGGGTCCAGATACGCAGTATTTT
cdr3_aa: CASSLILGGPDTQYF

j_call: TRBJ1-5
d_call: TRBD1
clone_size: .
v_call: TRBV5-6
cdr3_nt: TGTGCCAGCAGCCTCTACAGGGGGAGCAATCAGCCCCAGCATTTT
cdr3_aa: CASSLYRGSNQPQHF

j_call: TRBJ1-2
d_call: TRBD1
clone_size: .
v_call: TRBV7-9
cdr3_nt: TGTGCCAGCAGCTTAGGACAGACAGGGGACTATGGCTACACCTTC
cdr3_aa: CASSLGQTGDYGYTF

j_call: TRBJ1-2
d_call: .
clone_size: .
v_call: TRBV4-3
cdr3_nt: TGCGCCAGCAGCCAAGATGGTACCAAAATCGTTGACTTCGACTATGGCTACACCTTC
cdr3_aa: CASSQDGTKIVDFDYGYTF

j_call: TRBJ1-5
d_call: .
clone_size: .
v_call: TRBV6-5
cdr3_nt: TGTGCCAGCAGTTACTCAGGGACGGAGGGGCCCCAGCATTTT
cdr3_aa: CASSYSGTEGPQHF

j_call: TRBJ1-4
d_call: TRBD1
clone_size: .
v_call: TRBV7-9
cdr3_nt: TGTGCCAGCAGCTTAGATTCGGGACAGGGACGTGAAAAACTGTTTTTT
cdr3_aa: CASSLDSGQGREKLFF

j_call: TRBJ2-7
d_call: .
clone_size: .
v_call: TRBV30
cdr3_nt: TGTGCCTGGAGTGTCTTGGCAGGGAAATCCTACGAGCAGTACTTC
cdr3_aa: CAWSVLAGKSYEQYF

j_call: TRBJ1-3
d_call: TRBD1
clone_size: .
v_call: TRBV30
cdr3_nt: TGTGCCGGGGGACAGATTCTTTCTGGAAACACCATATATTTT
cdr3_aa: CAGGQILSGNTIYF

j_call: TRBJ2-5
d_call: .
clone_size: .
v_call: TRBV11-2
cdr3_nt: TGTGCCAGCAGCTTACAGCCCCGACCGGAGGGGACCCAGTACTTC
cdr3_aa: CASSLQPRPEGTQYF

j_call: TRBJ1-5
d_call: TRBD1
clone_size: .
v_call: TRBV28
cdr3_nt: TGTGCCAGCCATGGACAGGGGGCCAATCAGCCCCAGCATTTT
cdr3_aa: CASHGQGANQPQHF

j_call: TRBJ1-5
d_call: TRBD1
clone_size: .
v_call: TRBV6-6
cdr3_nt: TGTGCCTCGACCCACGCGGCAGGGGGCCGTCAGCCCCAGCATTTT
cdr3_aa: CASTHAAGGRQPQHF

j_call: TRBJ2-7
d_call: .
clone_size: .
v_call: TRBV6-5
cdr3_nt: TGTGCCAGCAGTACCCTCCAGGGCTCCTACGAGCAGTACTTC
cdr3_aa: CASSTLQGSYEQYF

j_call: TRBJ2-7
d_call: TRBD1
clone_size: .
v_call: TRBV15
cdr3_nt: TGTGCCACCAGCAGCCCAGGGGGCGGCCCAACCTACGAGCAGTACTTC
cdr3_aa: CATSSPGGGPTYEQYF

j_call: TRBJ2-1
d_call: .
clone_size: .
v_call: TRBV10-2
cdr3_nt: TGCGCCAGCAGCATTACAGGGTCAGGGGTCAATGAGCAGTTCTTC
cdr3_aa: CASSITGSGVNEQFF

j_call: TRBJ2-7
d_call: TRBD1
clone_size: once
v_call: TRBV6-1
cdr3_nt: TGTGCCAGCAGTGAAGGGACAGGGGGATTCTACGAGCAGTACTTC
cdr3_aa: CASSEGTGGFYEQYF

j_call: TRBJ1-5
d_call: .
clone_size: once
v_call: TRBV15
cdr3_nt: TGTGCCACCAGCAGAGGGGCCGGGAATCAGCAGCCCCAGCATTTT
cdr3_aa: CATSRGAGNQQPQHF